This record covers a single T cell receptor beta chain. What it binds is not known. The CDR3 totals 17 residues. V was pared by 0 bases and J by 2 bases, with 4 bases of the junction left unmatched. The germline V gene encodes CDR1 LGHNA and CDR2 YNFKEQ. The sample is drawn from a study of graft-versus-host responses after intestinal transplantation. Study overall: Isolated intestinal, liver-intestinal, or multivisceral transplants had been given to the recipients. Each patient got anti-thymocyte globulin induction, then tacrolimus and steroids for around three years.

Study outcomes and limitations: Some patients had graft-donor T cell macrochimerism, and their allografts showed high graft-versus-host to host-versus-graft clonal ratios. GvH clones detected in recipient marrow included some appearing first in ileum or blood.

The data were produced by immunoSEQ multiplex PCR, yet TCRdb's version contains in-frame clones alone and is incomplete. The sample carries fewer than 150,000 clones, approximately 92% recorded once. The sequencing here drew on unstimulated CD4+ T cells sorted from spleen or lymph node cells, taken before intestinal transplant. The chain has TRBV4-2 and TRBJ2-3; 11 nucleotides align to TRBD2. This TCR was sampled from a human donor who received an intestinal transplant. CDR3 protein: CASSQDRGLADTDTQYF. In DNA, the CDR3 is TGTGCCAGCAGCCAAGATCGGGGACTAGCGGACACAGATACGCAGTATTTT.